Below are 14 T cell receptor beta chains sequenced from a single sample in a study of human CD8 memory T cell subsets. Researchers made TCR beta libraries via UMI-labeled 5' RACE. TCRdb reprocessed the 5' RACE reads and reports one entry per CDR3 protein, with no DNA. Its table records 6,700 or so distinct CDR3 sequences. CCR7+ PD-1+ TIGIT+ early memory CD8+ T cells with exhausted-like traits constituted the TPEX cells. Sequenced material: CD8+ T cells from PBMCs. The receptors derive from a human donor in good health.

CDR3 loop: CASSQSQGVRNEQFF. This sequence joins TRBV4-3 and TRBJ2-1; TCRdb's assignment of TRBD1 cannot be checked, as there is no DNA. Germline loops: CDR1 LGHNA, CDR2 YSLEER. CDR3 length equals 15 residues.

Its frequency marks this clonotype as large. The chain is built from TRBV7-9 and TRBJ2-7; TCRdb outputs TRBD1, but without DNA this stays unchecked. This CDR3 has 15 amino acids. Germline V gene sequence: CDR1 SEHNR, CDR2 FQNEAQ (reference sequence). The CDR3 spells CASNRGVEDSYEQYF.

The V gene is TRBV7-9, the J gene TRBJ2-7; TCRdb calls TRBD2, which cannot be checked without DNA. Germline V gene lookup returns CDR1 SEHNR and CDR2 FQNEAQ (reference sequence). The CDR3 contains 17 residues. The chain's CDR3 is CASSPLPGLAGAEEQYF.

The CDR3 loop reads CSARKASGRPSTDTQYF. The V call is TRBV20-1, the J call TRBJ2-3; TCRdb calls TRBD2, which cannot be checked without DNA. This CDR3 region has 17 residues. Germline CDR1 DFQATT, CDR2 SNEGSKA (reference sequence).

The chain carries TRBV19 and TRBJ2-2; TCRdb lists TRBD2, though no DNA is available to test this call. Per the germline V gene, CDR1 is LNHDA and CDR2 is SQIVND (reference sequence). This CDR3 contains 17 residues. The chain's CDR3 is CASSSDSGWGNTGELFF.

This chain's CDR3 is CATRGLQEKLFF. The chain links TRBV7-9 to TRBJ1-4; as DNA is missing, the TRBD1 call by TCRdb cannot be tested. The CDR3 contains 12 residues. Germline V gives CDR1 SEHNR, CDR2 FQNEAQ (reference sequence).

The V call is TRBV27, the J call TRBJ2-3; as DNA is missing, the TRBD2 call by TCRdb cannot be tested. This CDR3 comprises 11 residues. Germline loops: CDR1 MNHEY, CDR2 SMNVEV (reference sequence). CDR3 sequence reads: CASSSRDSLYF.

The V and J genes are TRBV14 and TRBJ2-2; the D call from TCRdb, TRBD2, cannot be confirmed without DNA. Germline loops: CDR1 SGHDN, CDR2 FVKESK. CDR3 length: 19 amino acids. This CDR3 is CASSQDLLAGDRNTGELFF.

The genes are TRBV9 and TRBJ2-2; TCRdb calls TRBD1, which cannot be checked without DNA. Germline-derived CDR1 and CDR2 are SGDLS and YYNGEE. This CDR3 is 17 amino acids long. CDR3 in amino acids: CASSAWLRDRETGELFF.

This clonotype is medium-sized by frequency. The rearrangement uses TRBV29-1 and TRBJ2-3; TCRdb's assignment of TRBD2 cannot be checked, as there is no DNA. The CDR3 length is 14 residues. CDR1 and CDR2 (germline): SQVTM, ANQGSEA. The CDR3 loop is CSVPGDYPTDTQYF.

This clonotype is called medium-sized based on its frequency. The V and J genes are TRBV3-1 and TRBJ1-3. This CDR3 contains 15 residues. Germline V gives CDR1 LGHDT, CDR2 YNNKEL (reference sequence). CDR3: CASSQALDLVHTIYF.

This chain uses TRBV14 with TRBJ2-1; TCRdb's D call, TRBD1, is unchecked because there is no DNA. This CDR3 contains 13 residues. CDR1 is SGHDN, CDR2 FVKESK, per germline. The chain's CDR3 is CASSQAGWNEQFF. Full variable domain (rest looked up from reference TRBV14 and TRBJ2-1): EAGVTQFPSHSVIEKGQTVTLRCDPISGHDNLYWYRRVMGKEIKFLLHFVKESKQDESGMPNNRFLAERTGGTYSTLKVQPAELEDSGVYFCASSQAGWNEQFFGPGTRLTVL.

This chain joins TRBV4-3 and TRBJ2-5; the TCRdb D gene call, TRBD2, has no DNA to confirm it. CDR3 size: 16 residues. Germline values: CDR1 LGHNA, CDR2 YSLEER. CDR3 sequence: CASSQDLAGGWETQYF.

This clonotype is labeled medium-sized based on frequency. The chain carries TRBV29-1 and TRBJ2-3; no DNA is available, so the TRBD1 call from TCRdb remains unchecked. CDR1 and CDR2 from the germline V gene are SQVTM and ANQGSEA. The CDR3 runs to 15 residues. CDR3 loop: CSVEERGLTTDTQYF.